This T cell receptor beta chain emerged from a study of tumor and adjacent non-tumor tissue in lung cancer. Regarding the study as a whole: Patients with more diverse tumor TCRs had worse survival.

This sample's RNA came from whole unsorted tissue. Donors were chemotherapy-naive, newly diagnosed lung cancer surgical patients in China, August–late 2014. This clonotype was seen ten or more times. Its antigen is not known. Three rounds of nested PCR, following a modified ARM-PCR protocol, produced the TCRbeta library. TCRdb used MiXCR to reprocess the multiplex PCR reads, holding one entry per CDR3 protein. The repertoire holds 65,000 to 80,000 distinct CDR3 sequences, with around four fifths as singletons. The CDR3 runs to 15 residues. V was shortened by 1 base and J by 5 bases, with 9 bases between the two germline ends.

The rearrangement joins TRBV12-3 or TRBV12-4 to TRBJ1-6; D call uncertain. Input material: lung tumor tissue. The clonotype was recovered from a man aged 60 to 69 with non-small cell lung cancer. The CDR3 bases are TGTGCCAGCAGTTTAGTCCAAAGCGATAATTCACCCCTCCACTTT. Amino acids: CASSLVQSDNSPLHF.